The present T cell receptor beta chain was sequenced within a study of beta chain features in type 1 diabetes. The authors reverse transcribed all of the isolated RNA, so sequencing captured expressed TCRB transcripts. The table came from immunoSEQ multiplex PCR; TCRdb's copy has only in-frame clones and leaves some out. The sample includes under 450,000 clones, about 15% of them seen just once. With 6 bases clipped from V and 7 bases from J, the junction kept 12 bases outside the gene matches. The CDR3 loop spans 14 amino acids. Looked up from germline, CDR1 is LNHNV and CDR2 is YYDKDF (reference sequence). This clone has only a few counts.

The specimen sequenced was naive CD4+ T cells from blood. This rearrangement joins TRBV15 to TRBJ2-7; 7 bases line up with TRBD1. The origin of this receptor is a man aged 25 to 40 in good health. The CDR3 protein is CATRQDRAVREQYF. CDR3 nucleotide sequence: TGTGCCACCAGGCAAGACAGGGCCGTGAGGGAGCAGTACTTC.